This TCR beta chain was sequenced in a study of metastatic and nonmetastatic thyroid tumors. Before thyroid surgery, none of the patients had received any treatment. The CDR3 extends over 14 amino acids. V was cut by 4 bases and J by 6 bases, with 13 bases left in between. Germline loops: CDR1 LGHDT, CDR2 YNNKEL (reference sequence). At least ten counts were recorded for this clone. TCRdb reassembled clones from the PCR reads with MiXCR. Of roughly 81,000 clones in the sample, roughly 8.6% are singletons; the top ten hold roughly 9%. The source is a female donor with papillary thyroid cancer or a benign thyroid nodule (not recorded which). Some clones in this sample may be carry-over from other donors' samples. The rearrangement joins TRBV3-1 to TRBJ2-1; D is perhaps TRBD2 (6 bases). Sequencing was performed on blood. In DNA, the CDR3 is TGTGCCAGCAGCCTCGCGGGGCCTACCAATGAGCAGTTCTTC. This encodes CASSLAGPTNEQFF.